Each of the 22 T cell receptor beta chains below was sequenced from the same sample in a study of T cell changes during pregnancy in multiple sclerosis. The table came from immunoSEQ multiplex PCR; TCRdb's copy has only in-frame clones and leaves some out. The sample consists of about 80,000 clones, about 90% of them appearing once. Source: peripheral blood, taken before pregnancy. The receptor set was obtained from a female donor with multiple sclerosis, enrolled in a pregnancy study.

V usage is TRBV6-5 and J usage is TRBJ1-5; D is unclear. The CDR3 is 13 residues long. The ends were cut back, 4 bases at V and 3 bases at J, with 7 bases in the middle. Per germline, CDR1 MNHEY and CDR2 SVGAGI. The CDR3: CASSSVPNQPQHF. The CDR3 nucleotides are TGTGCCAGCAGTTCCGTCCCCAATCAGCCCCAGCATTTT.

This chain connects TRBV6-5 to TRBJ2-7; a possible D gene is TRBD2 (6 bases). V dropped 6 bases and J dropped 0 bases, with 9 bases sitting between them. Germline V lookup: CDR1 MNHEY, CDR2 SVGAGI. The CDR3 sequence is 13 residues long. In DNA form, the CDR3 reads TGTGCCAGCAGAGGGACTTCCTCCTACGAGCAGTACTTC. This encodes CASRGTSSYEQYF.

V and J are TRBV5-1 and TRBJ2-4; 9 bases fit TRBD2. The CDR3 spans 16 residues. CDR1 SGHRS and CDR2 YFSETQ come from the germline V gene. The ends lost 2 bases at V and 6 bases at J; junction bases unmatched: 9. CDR3 amino acids: CASSLGAGGPGNIQYF. DNA for the CDR3: TGCGCCAGCAGCTTAGGAGCGGGAGGCCCGGGAAACATTCAGTACTTC.

The chain is built from TRBV25-1 and TRBJ1-2; D unclear. CDR3 length: 14 amino acids. V lost 3 bases and J lost 4, with 12 bases in between. Germline V gene data show CDR1 as MGHDK and CDR2 as SYGVNS. The CDR3 DNA reads TGTGCCAGCAGTGAGGGGTGGGAGCTCTATGGCTACACCTTC. As protein: CASSEGWELYGYTF.

The chain employs TRBV12-5 and TRBJ2-3; 9 bases align to TRBD1. Germline V CDR1 and CDR2: LGHNT, FRNRAP. There are 14 residues in the CDR3. The junction had 7 bases not matched to a gene; V was cut back by 5 bases and J by 7 bases. The CDR3 sequence: CASGPGQGVNTQYF. DNA for the CDR3: TGTGCTAGTGGTCCGGGACAGGGAGTTAATACGCAGTATTTT.

This clone was detected only once. The CDR3 coding sequence is TGTGCCAGCAGCTCAACCGGGACTGCGGCCTACGAGCAGTACTTC. This codes for CASSSTGTAAYEQYF. The chain links TRBV7-2 to TRBJ2-7; D possibly corresponds to TRBD2 (6 bases). Germline CDR1 and CDR2: SGHTA and FQGNSA. Trimming took off 4 bases at V and 2 bases at J, with 15 bases between the two ends. There are 15 residues in the CDR3.

This clone appeared a single time. V is TRBV14 and J is TRBJ2-5; 8 positions match TRBD2. J lost 5 bases, V lost 2 bases, and 7 bases had no gene match. The germline gives CDR1 SGHDN, CDR2 FVKESK. CDR3 length: 15 amino acids. This CDR3 is CASSQRASGRETQYF. As DNA, the CDR3 is TGTGCCAGCAGCCAACGAGCTAGCGGGCGTGAGACCCAGTACTTC.

The chain couples TRBV5-1 to TRBJ2-2, with D uncertain. The CDR3 is 13 residues long. V was clipped by 2 bases and J by 8 bases, with 10 bases between them. Germline V gives CDR1 SGHRS, CDR2 YFSETQ. The CDR3 DNA sequence: TGCGCCAGCAGCTTACCGACTTTTGGGGAGCTGTTTTTT. Its translation is CASSLPTFGELFF.

The chain has TRBV13 and TRBJ2-5; TRBD2 matches 10 bases. The V gene's germline CDR1 is PRHDT and CDR2 FYEKMQ (reference sequence). This CDR3 region has 14 residues. V shed 7 bases and J 6 bases; nucleotides not matched to a gene: 8. The CDR3 nucleotides read TGTGCCAGCAAGCGGGAGGGCCTTCCGAAGACCCAGTACTTC. Amino acid sequence: CASKREGLPKTQYF.

This clone was counted once. The rearrangement uses TRBV5-6 and TRBJ2-1; TRBD1 might be the D (6 bases). This CDR3 region has 13 residues. CDR1 and CDR2 (germline): SGHDT, YYEEEE. V lost 4 bases, J lost 12 bases, and 17 bases lay in between. The CDR3 nucleotides read TGTGCCAGCAGCCACGCTGGGGGCACAGCGCAGTTCTTC. It yields the protein CASSHAGGTAQFF. The full variable domain, completed using reference TRBV5-6 and TRBJ2-1, is DAGVTQSPTHLIKTRGQQVTLRCSPKSGHDTVSWYQQALGQGPQFIFQYYEEEERQRGNFPDRFSGHQFPNYSSELNVNALLLGDSALYLCASSHAGGTAQFFGPGTRLTVL.

This clone was observed a few times. The chain is built from TRBV25-1 and TRBJ2-7; D is perhaps TRBD1 (6 bases). V was pared by 8 bases and J by 3 bases, with 17 bases between. The CDR3 consists of 14 residues. Germline CDR1 MGHDK, CDR2 SYGVNS. The CDR3 DNA reads as TGTGCCAGCGTAGGGACACCCCCTGACTACGAGCAGTACTTC. This translates into CASVGTPPDYEQYF.

The J gene is TRBJ2-3, the V gene TRBV28; TRBD2 might be the D (5 bases). This CDR3 spans 15 amino acids. CDR1 MDHEN and CDR2 SYDVKM come from the germline V gene. With 3 bases removed from V and 5 bases from J, the gap between germline ends came to 15 bases. The CDR3 spells CASSLSGLYGDTQYF. CDR3 bases: TGTGCCAGCAGTTTGTCGGGGTTGTATGGAGATACGCAGTATTTT.

This chain uses TRBV7-8 with TRBJ1-4, with D hard to call. The CDR3 runs to 16 residues. Per the germline V gene, CDR1 is SGHVS and CDR2 is FQNEAQ. Trimming left V 1 base short and J 1 base short, with 10 bases between. CDR3 in DNA: TGTGCCAGCAGCTTAGAGGGCGGGTTAACTAATGAAAAACTGTTTTTT. Its protein product is CASSLEGGLTNEKLFF.

V gene TRBV10-3 combines with J gene TRBJ2-7; 12 bases are shared with TRBD2. The CDR3 has 15 amino acids. Losses at the gene ends were 6 bases for V and 7 bases for J; bases not matched to a gene: 10. The germline gives CDR1 ENHRY, CDR2 SYGVKD. For the CDR3, the DNA is TGTGCCATCAGCCTAAGACTAGCGGGAGTGCAAGAGCAGTACTTC. As protein: CAISLRLAGVQEQYF.

The chain is built from TRBV28 and TRBJ1-4, with D maybe TRBD1 (5 bases). The CDR3 has 14 residues. The V and J ends lost 4 bases and 4 bases respectively, with 10 bases between them. Looked up from germline, CDR1 is MDHEN and CDR2 is SYDVKM. The CDR3 region has the DNA TGTGCCAGCAGTTCCAGGGTGATTAATGAAAAACTGTTTTTT. Amino acids: CASSSRVINEKLFF.

This clone was seen only a few times. V usage is TRBV6-5 and J usage is TRBJ2-2; tentatively, D is TRBD2 (6 bases). CDR1 and CDR2 from the germline V gene are MNHEY and SVGAGI. V was trimmed by 8 bases and J by 3 bases, leaving 13 bases between them. This CDR3 region has 14 residues. In DNA form, the CDR3 reads TGTGCCAGCTGCCGGGGGTCGGACACCGGGGAGCTGTTTTTT. This translates into CASCRGSDTGELFF.

The chain recombines TRBV11-2 with TRBJ2-1; D may be TRBD1 (6 bases). This CDR3 is 18 amino acids long. CDR1 is SGHAT, CDR2 FQNNGV, per germline. The V end was cut by 2 bases, the J end by 3 bases, with 20 bases between. This CDR3 is CASSLLGRGRLGYNEQFF. The CDR3 DNA is TGTGCCAGCAGCTTATTGGGCAGGGGTCGCTTGGGCTACAATGAGCAGTTCTTC.

This chain uses TRBV7-2 with TRBJ2-7; 8 positions agree with TRBD1. The CDR3 is made up of 14 amino acids. Germline-derived CDR1 and CDR2 are SGHTA and FQGNSA. V shed 7 bases, J shed 0 bases, and the junction held 5 bases outside the gene matches. CDR3 amino acids: CASTRDRSSYEQYF. CDR3 nucleotides: TGTGCCAGCACCCGGGACAGGAGCTCCTACGAGCAGTACTTC.

The gene calls are TRBV2 and TRBJ2-7; tentative D call: TRBD2 (5 bases). The CDR3 runs 14 residues. CDR1 and CDR2 (germline): SNHLY, FYNNEI. V was cut by 1 base and J by 6 bases, with 13 bases left in between. The CDR3 DNA is TGTGCCAGCAGTGAAGTGCGGGCGCCGCCCGAGCAGTACTTC. Its protein is CASSEVRAPPEQYF.

V usage is TRBV9 and J usage is TRBJ1-2, with D uncertain. The germline V gene has CDR1 SGDLS and CDR2 YYNGEE. The length of the CDR3 is 15 residues. The ends were cut back, 3 bases at V and 2 bases at J, with 14 bases in the middle. The CDR3: CASSEPRGSNYGYTF. As DNA, the CDR3 is TGTGCCAGCAGCGAGCCGAGAGGAAGCAACTATGGCTACACCTTC.

The chain employs TRBV27 and TRBJ1-5; 7 bases match TRBD1. Trimming cost V 5 bases and J 0 bases; bases outside gene matches: 7. The CDR3 covers 16 residues. Germline CDR1 is MNHEY and CDR2 is SMNVEV (reference sequence). The CDR3 DNA sequence: TGTGCCAGCAGTCCCCGACAGGGCTCTAGCAATCAGCCCCAGCATTTT. It specifies CASSPRQGSSNQPQHF.

This clone was recorded once. The rearrangement uses TRBV2 and TRBJ1-2; weak D call: TRBD1 (6 bases). The V end was cut by 4 bases, the J end by 3 bases, with 15 bases between. CDR1 is SNHLY and CDR2 is FYNNEI in the germline V gene. The CDR3 contains 15 residues. The CDR3 DNA is TGTGCCAGCAGTGGTCTGGGCAGGGGATACTATGGCTACACCTTC. This encodes CASSGLGRGYYGYTF.